This is a list of T cell receptor beta chains from one sample in a study of blood T cell repertoires in COVID-19. Data came from immunoSEQ multiplex PCR; TCRdb stores just in-frame clones and leaves some out. The sample lists 98,000 or so clones, approximately 85% occurring once. Sequencing was performed on peripheral blood. All receptors come from a human donor in a cohort sampled during active COVID-19. The CDR3 runs from the conserved cysteine through the conserved F or W.

V gene: TRBV6-7; CDR3 length: 13; CDR3 protein: CARQGARGNTIYF
V gene: TRBV12-3/TRBV12-4; CDR3 length: 13; CDR3 protein: CASTRDSINEQFF
V gene: TRBV19; CDR3 length: 15; CDR3 protein: CASSSGTGRDQPQHF
V gene: TRBV2; CDR3 length: 13; CDR3 protein: CASRQTGGNEQFF
V gene: TRBV5-3; CDR3 length: 17; CDR3 protein: CARSLESCSSVNTEAFF
V gene: TRBV19; CDR3 length: 15; CDR3 protein: CASSIQGSGANVLTF
V gene: TRBV6-5; CDR3 length: 14; CDR3 protein: CASTGTSGGGTQYF
V gene: TRBV7-9; CDR3 length: 14; CDR3 protein: CASRGTLNTGELFF
V gene: TRBV6-5; CDR3 length: 13; CDR3 protein: CASSYLGSTEAFF
V gene: TRBV4-1; CDR3 length: 17; CDR3 protein: CASSQDTSGFGPDTQYF
V gene: TRBV5-1; CDR3 length: 17; CDR3 protein: CASSLQETAGQGETQYF
V gene: TRBV4-1; CDR3 length: 15; CDR3 protein: CASSQAQAPGYGYTF
V gene: TRBV18; CDR3 length: 14; CDR3 protein: CASSPPGVGTEAFF
V gene: TRBV7-8; CDR3 length: 13; CDR3 protein: CASSATVNTEAFF
V gene: TRBV19; CDR3 length: 17; CDR3 protein: CASRGGLGQANTGELFF
V gene: TRBV30; CDR3 length: 11; CDR3 protein: CAWGQAYEQYF
V gene: TRBV5-5; CDR3 length: 16; CDR3 protein: CASSLGGLNLNTEAFF
V gene: TRBV18; CDR3 length: 16; CDR3 protein: CASSPPERGSYNEQFF
V gene: TRBV3-1/TRBV3-2; CDR3 length: 14; CDR3 protein: CASSPGTVAYEQYF
V gene: TRBV28; CDR3 length: 15; CDR3 protein: CASSQPFSGNEKLFF
V gene: TRBV29-1; CDR3 length: 14; CDR3 protein: CSVEEPGSYNEQFF
V gene: TRBV19; CDR3 length: 15; CDR3 protein: CASSVGLAGNTEAFF
V gene: TRBV6-6; CDR3 length: 13; CDR3 protein: CASSYAEPYEQYF
V gene: TRBV30; CDR3 length: 13; CDR3 protein: CAWVAGVTDTQYF
V gene: TRBV5-4; CDR3 length: 15; CDR3 protein: CASSLPTGGSGGYTF
V gene: TRBV27; CDR3 length: 19; CDR3 protein: CASTLRFTGVRGDTGELFF
V gene: TRBV25-1; CDR3 length: 14; CDR3 protein: CASSGTGDYQPQHF
V gene: TRBV6-5; CDR3 length: 13; CDR3 protein: CASTRGTNTEAFF
V gene: TRBV6-5; CDR3 length: 14; CDR3 protein: CATGPRTSSYEQYF
V gene: TRBV10-3; CDR3 length: 16; CDR3 protein: CAISDPPLAGVDTQYF
V gene: TRBV28; CDR3 length: 14; CDR3 protein: CASSLFRNTGELFF
V gene: TRBV9; CDR3 length: 16; CDR3 protein: CASSSPGQGVTDTQYF
V gene: TRBV21-1; CDR3 length: 17; CDR3 protein: CASSPPPEQGRSYGYTF
V gene: TRBV4-1; CDR3 length: 15; CDR3 protein: CASSQGIQGPQPQHF
V gene: TRBV7-9; CDR3 length: 16; CDR3 protein: CASSLRFEGTNYGYTF
V gene: TRBV27; CDR3 length: 17; CDR3 protein: CASSSLRTGKANEKLFF
V gene: TRBV4-1; CDR3 length: 13; CDR3 protein: CASSLRGEGEQFF
V gene: TRBV5-6; CDR3 length: 14; CDR3 protein: CASSLSGGRETQYF
V gene: TRBV5-1; CDR3 length: 15; CDR3 protein: CASSLSLAEYNEQFF
V gene: TRBV18; CDR3 length: 17; CDR3 protein: CASSPQGAPGSTGELFF
V gene: TRBV9; CDR3 length: 15; CDR3 protein: CASSVESGGTNEQFF
V gene: TRBV7-2; CDR3 length: 14; CDR3 protein: CASSLGTVNSPLHF
V gene: TRBV12-3/TRBV12-4; CDR3 length: 13; CDR3 protein: CASSLGTGGGYTF
V gene: TRBV7-9; CDR3 length: 13; CDR3 protein: CASSSGQPYEQYF
V gene: TRBV5-1; CDR3 length: 17; CDR3 protein: CASSLGGFRTMNTEAFF
V gene: TRBV2; CDR3 length: 14; CDR3 protein: CASRSLATTYEQYF
V gene: TRBV27; CDR3 length: 13; CDR3 protein: CASSSEWRTEAFF
V gene: TRBV28; CDR3 length: 14; CDR3 protein: CASSSGQGGTEAFF
V gene: TRBV9; CDR3 length: 17; CDR3 protein: CASSVGLAGDPTGELFF
V gene: TRBV5-1; CDR3 length: 15; CDR3 protein: CASSTRDTSVSPLHF
V gene: TRBV19; CDR3 length: 16; CDR3 protein: CASSNQGLAVTDTQYF
V gene: TRBV5-3; CDR3 length: 15; CDR3 protein: CARTLTGTGNQPQHF
V gene: TRBV7-9; CDR3 length: 15; CDR3 protein: CASSPWTGEMETQYF
V gene: TRBV7-9; CDR3 length: 14; CDR3 protein: CASSVRDRVYEQYF